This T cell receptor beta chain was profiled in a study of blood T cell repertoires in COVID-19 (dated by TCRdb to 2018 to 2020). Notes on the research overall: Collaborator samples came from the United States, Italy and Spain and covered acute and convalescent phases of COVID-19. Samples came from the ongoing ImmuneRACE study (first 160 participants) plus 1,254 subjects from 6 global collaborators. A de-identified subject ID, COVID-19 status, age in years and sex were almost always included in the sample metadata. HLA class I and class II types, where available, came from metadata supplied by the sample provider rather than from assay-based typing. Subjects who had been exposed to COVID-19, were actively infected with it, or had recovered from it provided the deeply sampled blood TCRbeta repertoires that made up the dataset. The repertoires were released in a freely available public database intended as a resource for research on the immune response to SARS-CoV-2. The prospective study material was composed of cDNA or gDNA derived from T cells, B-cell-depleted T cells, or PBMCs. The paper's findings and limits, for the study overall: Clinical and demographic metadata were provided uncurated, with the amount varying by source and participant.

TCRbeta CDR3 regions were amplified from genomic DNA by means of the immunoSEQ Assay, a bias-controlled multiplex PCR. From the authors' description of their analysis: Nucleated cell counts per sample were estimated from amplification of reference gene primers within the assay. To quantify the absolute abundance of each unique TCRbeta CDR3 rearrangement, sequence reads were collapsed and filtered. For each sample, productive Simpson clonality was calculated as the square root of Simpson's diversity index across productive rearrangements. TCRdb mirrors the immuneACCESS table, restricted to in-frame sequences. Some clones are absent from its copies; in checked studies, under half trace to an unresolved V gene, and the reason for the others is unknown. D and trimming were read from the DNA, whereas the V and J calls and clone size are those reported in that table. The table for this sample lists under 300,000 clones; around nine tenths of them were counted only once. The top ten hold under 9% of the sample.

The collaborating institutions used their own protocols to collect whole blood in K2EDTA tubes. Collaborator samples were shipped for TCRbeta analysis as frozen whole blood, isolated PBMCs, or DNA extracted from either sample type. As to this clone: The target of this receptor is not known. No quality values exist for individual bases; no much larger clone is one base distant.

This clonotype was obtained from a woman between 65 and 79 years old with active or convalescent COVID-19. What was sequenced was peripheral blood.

The CDR3 region reads CASSPTASTGELFF. The nucleotides are TGTGCCAGCAGCCCGACAGCCTCCACCGGGGAGCTGTTTTTT. The sequence joins TRBV7-3 to TRBJ2-2; a tentative D call is TRBD1 (5 bases match). V gives up 5 bases and J gives up 4 bases, and the segment between their germline ends measures 11 bases. Its CDR3 holds 14 amino acids, cysteine through phenylalanine. This entry keeps only the CDR3 DNA: 42 bases, framed from base 1. CDR1 is given as SGHTA and CDR2 as FQGTGA, both from the germline V gene.